Listed below are T cell receptor beta chains from one sample, sequenced in a study of response to subunit inactivated influenza vaccine. TCRdb redid the calling of the RT-PCR reads with MiXCR, one entry per CDR3 protein. The table has around 530,000 distinct CDR3 sequences, 10% to 15% seen once; the top ten hold approximately 10%. Sample: PBMCs from blood, taken on the day of vaccination. The receptors were sampled from a man aged 50 to 59 who received an inactivated influenza vaccine. The CDR3 runs from the conserved cysteine through the conserved F or W. A D gene is named only where the DNA matches it firmly. A row's size may be missing; if present it is once, few, many or a size class.

D gene,J gene,clone size,V gene,CDR3 DNA,CDR3 protein
TRBD2,TRBJ2-1,-,TRBV24-1,TGTGCCACCAGTGATTTGCGTCGGGAGGGCCCAGATGAGCAGTTCTTC,CATSDLRREGPDEQFF
-,TRBJ2-2,many,TRBV12-3/TRBV12-4,TGTGCCAGCAGCCCTCTTCCCTACGGGGAGCTGTTTTTT,CASSPLPYGELFF
TRBD1,TRBJ2-2,-,TRBV4-1,TGCGCCAGCAGCCAAGTGATCCCCGGGACAGGGTGGGACACCGGGGAGCTGTTTTTT,CASSQVIPGTGWDTGELFF
TRBD1,TRBJ1-2,-,TRBV7-8,TGTGCCAGCAGCTTAGGGACAGGGGTTCTTCTGGACTATGGCTACACCTTC,CASSLGTGVLLDYGYTF
-,TRBJ1-5,-,TRBV19,TGTGCCAGTAGTATCCGGGGGCGCAATCAGCCCCAGCATTTT,CASSIRGRNQPQHF
-,TRBJ2-1,few,TRBV12-3/TRBV12-4,TGTGCCAGCAGTTTACGGGCAGGGTATGAGCAGTTCTTC,CASSLRAGYEQFF
TRBD1,TRBJ2-5,-,TRBV5-1,TGCGCCAGCAGCAGAGGGACAGGGGGGTTGGAGACCCAGTACTTC,CASSRGTGGLETQYF
TRBD2,TRBJ2-5,-,TRBV6-2/TRBV6-3,TGTGCCAGCAGATCACTAGCGGGGGGGTACCAAGAGACCCAGTACTTC,CASRSLAGGYQETQYF
TRBD1,TRBJ2-7,-,TRBV7-9,TGTGCCAGCAGCTCAGGACAGGTCCACGAGCAGTACTTC,CASSSGQVHEQYF
TRBD1,TRBJ1-4,few,TRBV20-1,TGCAGTGCTTCTCAGACCGGGACAGGGGCGGAAAAACTGTTTTTT,CSASQTGTGAEKLFF
-,TRBJ1-2,-,TRBV21-1,TGTGCCAGGTCCTATGGCTACACCTTC,CARSYGYTF
-,TRBJ1-1,few,TRBV30,TGTGCCTGGAGTCGGACGGAGAACACTGAAGCTTTCTTT,CAWSRTENTEAFF
TRBD2,TRBJ2-3,-,TRBV29-1,TGCAGCGTTGAAGGAGCGGGAGGGCCTGGAGATACGCAGTATTTT,CSVEGAGGPGDTQYF
-,TRBJ2-1,-,TRBV5-1,TGCGCCAGCAGCTTGGTGGCGGACTCCTACAATGAGCAGTTCTTC,CASSLVADSYNEQFF
-,TRBJ1-1,few,TRBV20-1,TGCAGTGCTAGTAGAGGCACTGAAGCTTTCTTT,CSASRGTEAFF
TRBD2,TRBJ2-1,-,TRBV27,TGTGCCAGCAGTTTACTTAGCGGGAACAACTACAATGAGCAGTTCTTC,CASSLLSGNNYNEQFF
TRBD2,TRBJ2-1,-,TRBV7-8,TGTGCCAGCAGCTTCCCTACTTCTCAAGCGGGAGCGAGCTACAATGAGCAGTTCTTC,CASSFPTSQAGASYNEQFF
-,TRBJ1-1,-,TRBV7-8,TGTGCCAGCAGCTTAGGTCGAACGGGGACTGAAGCTTTCTTT,CASSLGRTGTEAFF
TRBD2,TRBJ2-3,many,TRBV5-1,TGCGCCAGCAGCTTGAGCGGGACCCAAGCTGATACGCAGTATTTT,CASSLSGTQADTQYF
-,TRBJ2-7,-,TRBV6-2/TRBV6-3,TGTGCCAGCAGTTACTCGGAAGCTCTCGAGCAGTACTTC,CASSYSEALEQYF
-,TRBJ1-1,-,TRBV7-9,TGTGCCAGCAGCTTATCGGCAAGGGGGACTGAAGCTTTCTTT,CASSLSARGTEAFF
TRBD2,TRBJ2-7,-,TRBV12-3/TRBV12-4,TGTGCCAGCAGTCCCGGGGGGGACGAGCAGTACTTC,CASSPGGDEQYF
-,TRBJ2-3,-,TRBV5-1,TGCGCCAGCAGCTTACAGGAAAGCACAGATACGCAGTATTTT,CASSLQESTDTQYF
-,TRBJ1-1,many,TRBV20-1,TGCAGTGCCTCCTCGACCCAGGTCACTGAAGCTTTCTTT,CSASSTQVTEAFF
TRBD1,TRBJ2-7,few,TRBV7-2,TGTGCCAGCAGCTTTCGACAGGGCTCATCTTACGAGCAGTACTTC,CASSFRQGSSYEQYF
-,TRBJ1-4,many,TRBV29-1,TGCAGCGTCAAATCGGCGGATGAAAAACTGTTTTTT,CSVKSADEKLFF
-,TRBJ2-1,-,TRBV27,TGTGCCAGCACCCATAGCGGCCCCCTTGATGAGCAGTTCTTC,CASTHSGPLDEQFF
TRBD1,TRBJ1-1,-,TRBV29-1,TGCAGCGTTGGCGTGACAGGGAATACGAACACTGAAGCTTTCTTT,CSVGVTGNTNTEAFF
TRBD2,TRBJ2-5,-,TRBV2,TGTGCCAGCAGTGAATTGGGGCGGGGGGGCCGGGAGACCCAGTACTTC,CASSELGRGGRETQYF
-,TRBJ2-5,few,TRBV24-1,TGTGCCACCAGTGACGGGACAAGAATACAAGAGACCCAGTACTTC,CATSDGTRIQETQYF
-,TRBJ2-4,few,TRBV12-5,TGTGCTAGTGGTCCCCGGACAAAACTAGCCAAAAACATTCAGTACTTC,CASGPRTKLAKNIQYF
TRBD1,TRBJ2-1,few,TRBV28,TGTGCCAGCCGAGGGACAGGTAGTAACTTTGGGCAGTTCTTC,CASRGTGSNFGQFF
-,TRBJ2-4,-,TRBV20-1,TGCAGTGCTAGAGATTCGCTAGCAGTAGCCAAAAACATTCAGTACTTC,CSARDSLAVAKNIQYF
-,TRBJ2-2,few,TRBV6-1,TGTGCCAGCAGCACTACGGCAGGGCAGCGGGAGCTGTTTTTT,CASSTTAGQRELFF
TRBD1,TRBJ1-1,few,TRBV20-1,TGCAGTGCTAATACAGGGGGAGGGAACACTGAAGCTTTCTTT,CSANTGGGNTEAFF
-,TRBJ1-5,few,TRBV4-1,TGCGCCAGCAGCCAGCCGGAGGGGCACAATCAGCCCCAGCATTTT,CASSQPEGHNQPQHF
-,TRBJ2-1,-,TRBV29-1,TGCAGCGCCGTCAACAATGAGCAGTTCTTC,CSAVNNEQFF
TRBD1,TRBJ2-7,-,TRBV7-2,TGTGCCAGCAGCCGCCGGGACAGCAAGTCCTACGAGCAGTACTTC,CASSRRDSKSYEQYF
-,TRBJ2-1,-,TRBV6-5,TGTGCCAGCAGTTACTCGAGAAACAATGAGCAGTTCTTC,CASSYSRNNEQFF
-,TRBJ2-5,-,TRBV11-2,TGTGCCAGCAGCGGCGGCGGGGTCCAAGAGACCCAGTACTTC,CASSGGGVQETQYF